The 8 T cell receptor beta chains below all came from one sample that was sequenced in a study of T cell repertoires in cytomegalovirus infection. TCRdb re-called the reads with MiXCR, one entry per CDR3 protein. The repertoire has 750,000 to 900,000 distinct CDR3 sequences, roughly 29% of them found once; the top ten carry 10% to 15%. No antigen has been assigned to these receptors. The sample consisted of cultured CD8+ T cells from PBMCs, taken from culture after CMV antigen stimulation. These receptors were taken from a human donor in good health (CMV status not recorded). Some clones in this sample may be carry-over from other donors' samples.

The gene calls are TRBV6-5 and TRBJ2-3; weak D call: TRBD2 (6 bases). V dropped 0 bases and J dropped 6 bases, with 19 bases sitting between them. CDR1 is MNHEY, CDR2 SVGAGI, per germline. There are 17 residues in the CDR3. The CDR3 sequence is CASSYSMVAVSSDTQYF. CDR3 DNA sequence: TGTGCCAGCAGTTACTCGATGGTAGCGGTTTCATCTGATACGCAGTATTTT.

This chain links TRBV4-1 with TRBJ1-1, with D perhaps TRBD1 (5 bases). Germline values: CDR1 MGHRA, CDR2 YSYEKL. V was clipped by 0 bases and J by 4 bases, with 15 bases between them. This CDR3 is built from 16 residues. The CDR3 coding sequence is TGCGCCAGCAGCCAAGATCGCCGGGGGGTGACCACTGAAGCTTTCTTT. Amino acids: CASSQDRRGVTTEAFF.

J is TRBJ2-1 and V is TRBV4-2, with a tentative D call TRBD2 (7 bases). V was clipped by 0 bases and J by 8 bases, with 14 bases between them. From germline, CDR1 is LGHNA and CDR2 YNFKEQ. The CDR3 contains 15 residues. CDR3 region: CASSQESGGPYEQFF. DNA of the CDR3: TGTGCCAGCAGCCAAGAGTCCGGGGGGCCCTATGAGCAGTTCTTC.

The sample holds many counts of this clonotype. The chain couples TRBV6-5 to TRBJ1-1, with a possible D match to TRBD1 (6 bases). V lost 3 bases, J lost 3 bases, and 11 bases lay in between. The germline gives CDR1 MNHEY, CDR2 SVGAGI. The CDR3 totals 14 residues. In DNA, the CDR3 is TGTGCCAGCAGTTATTCAGGGGACCACACTGAAGCTTTCTTT. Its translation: CASSYSGDHTEAFF.

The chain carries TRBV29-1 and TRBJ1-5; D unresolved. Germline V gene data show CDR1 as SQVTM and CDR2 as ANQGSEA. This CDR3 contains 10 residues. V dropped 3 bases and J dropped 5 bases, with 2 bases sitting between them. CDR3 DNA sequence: TGCAGCGTTGACCATCAGCCCCAGCATTTT. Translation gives CSVDHQPQHF.

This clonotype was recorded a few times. CDR3 in DNA: TGTGCCAGTAGTTTCCGGTTGGGGGCGATTACCAATGAGCAGTTCTTC. Translation: CASSFRLGAITNEQFF. V usage is TRBV19 and J usage is TRBJ2-1, with D possibly matching TRBD1 (6 bases). The germline V gene has CDR1 LNHDA and CDR2 SQIVND (reference sequence). There are 16 residues in the CDR3. V was pared by 5 bases and J by 6 bases, with 20 bases between. The complete variable domain, with remaining parts taken from reference TRBV19 and TRBJ2-1, reads DGGITQSPKYLFRKEGQNVTLSCEQNLNHDAMYWYRQDPGQGLRLIYYSQIVNDFQKGDIAEGYSVSREKKESFPLTVTSAQKNPTAFYLCASSFRLGAITNEQFFGPGTRLTVL.

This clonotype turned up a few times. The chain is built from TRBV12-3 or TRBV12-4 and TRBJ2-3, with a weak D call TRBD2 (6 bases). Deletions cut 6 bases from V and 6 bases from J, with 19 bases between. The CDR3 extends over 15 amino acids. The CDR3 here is CASSRRLVSPDTQYF. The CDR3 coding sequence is TGTGCCAGCAGCCGGAGACTAGTTTCACCGGATACGCAGTATTTT.

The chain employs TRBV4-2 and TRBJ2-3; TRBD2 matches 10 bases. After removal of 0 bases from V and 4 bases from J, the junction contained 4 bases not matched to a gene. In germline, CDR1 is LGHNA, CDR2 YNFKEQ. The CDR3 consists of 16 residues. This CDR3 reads CASSQEIGTSADTQYF. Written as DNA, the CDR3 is TGTGCCAGCAGCCAAGAAATTGGGACTAGCGCAGATACGCAGTATTTT.